A single sample is the source of the 25 T cell receptor beta chains below, sequenced in a study of a mutant IDH1 vaccine in newly diagnosed glioma. TCRdb's copy holds only in-frame clones and misses some; the assay was immunoSEQ multiplex PCR. This table has about 34,000 clones, over 60% appearing once. Time point given: baseline, week 1 (first vaccination visit). This sample's treatment: pre-vaccination baseline after standard-of-care therapy. This specimen was peripheral blood mononuclear cells (PBMCs), taken from a glioma patient treated with radiotherapy, temozolomide or both. Receptor source: a man aged 50-59 years with glioma. Some clones in this sample may be carry-over from other donors' samples.

The V and J genes are TRBV7-2 and TRBJ1-3; D gene ambiguous. Trimming pared 5 bases from V and 3 bases from J, leaving 2 bases between. Germline CDR1 reads SGHTA; CDR2 reads FQGNSA. This CDR3 contains 11 residues. This CDR3 reads CASSVGNTIYF. For the CDR3, the DNA is TGTGCCAGCAGCGTTGGAAACACCATATATTTT.

The chain links TRBV29-1 to TRBJ2-1; the D is unclear. From germline, CDR1 is SQVTM and CDR2 ANQGSEA. Trimming removed 5 bases from V and 5 bases from J, with 13 bases in between. The CDR3 length is 13 residues. CDR3 coding DNA: TGCAGCGTTTACTCAGATGCCAACAATGAGCAGTTCTTC. It codes for CSVYSDANNEQFF.

The chain couples TRBV2 to TRBJ1-6; D is perhaps TRBD1 (5 bases). The V end was cut by 7 bases, the J end by 8 bases, with 15 bases between. Looked up from germline, CDR1 is SNHLY and CDR2 is FYNNEI. This CDR3 contains 14 residues. The CDR3 DNA reads as TGTGCCAGCACACCAGGGATCAGTTATTCACCCCTCCACTTT. Its translation is CASTPGISYSPLHF.

This rearrangement joins TRBV15 to TRBJ2-5, with 10 bases matching TRBD2. The CDR3 totals 16 residues. V shed 3 bases and J 2 bases; nucleotides not matched to a gene: 6. CDR1 is LNHNV and CDR2 is YYDKDF in the germline V gene (reference sequence). CDR3 nucleotides: TGTGCCACCAGCAGGCGTAGCGGGGGGATTCAAGAGACCCAGTACTTC. Its protein product is CATSRRSGGIQETQYF.

The rearrangement joins TRBV6-1 to TRBJ2-2; weak D call: TRBD1 (6 bases). This CDR3 contains 13 residues. The germline gives CDR1 MNHNS, CDR2 SASEGT. Trimming left V 6 bases short and J 4 bases short, with 9 bases between. In DNA form, the CDR3 reads TGTGCCAGCAGGACAGGAAGCACCGGGGAGCTGTTTTTT. Amino acid sequence: CASRTGSTGELFF.

This clone was counted a single time. The genes are TRBV10-3 and TRBJ2-5, with D hard to call. Trimming removed 3 bases at V and 3 bases at J, with 20 bases between. The CDR3 runs 17 residues. Germline CDR1 and CDR2: ENHRY and SYGVKD. CDR3 protein: CAISDSLLISKEETQYF. Written as DNA, the CDR3 is TGTGCCATCAGTGACTCTTTACTGATCTCAAAAGAAGAGACCCAGTACTTC.

This clone was detected a few times. The chain joins TRBV15 to TRBJ1-5; D uncertain. Germline V lookup: CDR1 LNHNV, CDR2 YYDKDF (reference sequence). Trimming removed 2 bases at V and 0 bases at J, with 5 bases between. This CDR3 has 14 amino acids. In nucleotides, the CDR3 is TGTGCCACCAGCAGACATGGTAGCAATCAGCCCCAGCATTTT. This encodes CATSRHGSNQPQHF.

This clone was found a few times. The chain couples TRBV19 to TRBJ2-7; D may be TRBD1 or TRBD2 (5 bases each). V was trimmed by 4 bases and J by 0 bases, leaving 10 bases between them. Germline V gene lookup returns CDR1 LNHDA and CDR2 SQIVND (reference sequence). The CDR3 sequence is 14 residues long. The CDR3 sequence is CASSTGRNSYEQYF. In nucleotides, the CDR3 is TGTGCCAGTAGTACGGGACGTAACTCCTACGAGCAGTACTTC.

This chain joins TRBV11-3 and TRBJ2-3; the D gene is possibly TRBD1 (6 bases). The CDR3 contains 15 residues. Per the germline V gene, CDR1 is SGHNT and CDR2 is YENEEA. V lost 1 base to trimming and J lost 6 bases, with 14 bases between them. The CDR3 DNA reads as TGTGCCAGCAGCTTAGGAGAGATAACAGGGGATACGCAGTATTTT. Translation: CASSLGEITGDTQYF.

The chain couples TRBV30 to TRBJ1-6; a possible D gene is TRBD1 (5 bases). The germline V gene encodes CDR1 GTSNPN and CDR2 SVGIG (reference sequence). Trimming removed 0 bases at V and 7 bases at J, with 10 bases between. The CDR3 has 14 residues. CDR3 in amino acids: CAWSVRGGNSPLHF. The CDR3 nucleotides read TGTGCCTGGAGTGTACGGGGGGGGAATTCACCCCTCCACTTT.

The V and J genes are TRBV10-3 and TRBJ1-5; TRBD1 aligns across 8 bases. V was clipped by 2 bases and J by 6 bases; unmatched bases: 6. The CDR3 runs 15 residues. Germline lookup yields CDR1 ENHRY and CDR2 SYGVKD. CDR3 in amino acids: CAISETGTGRQPQHF. The CDR3 DNA is TGTGCCATCAGTGAGACCGGGACAGGCCGTCAGCCCCAGCATTTT.

This chain uses TRBV7-2 with TRBJ1-2, with 8 bases matching TRBD1. The V segment lost 8 bases and the J segment 4 bases; nucleotides outside the gene matches: 6. Per germline, CDR1 SGHTA and CDR2 FQGNSA. The CDR3 runs to 13 residues. The CDR3 DNA is TGTGCCAGCCCGGGTCAGGGGGCCTATGGCTACACCTTC. Translation: CASPGQGAYGYTF. Full variable domain (missing parts from reference TRBV7-2 and TRBJ1-2): GAGVSQSPSNKVTEKGKDVELRCDPISGHTALYWYRQSLGQGLEFLIYFQGNSAPDKSGLPSDRFSAERTGGSVSTLTIQRTQQEDSAVYLCASPGQGAYGYTFGSGTRLTVV.

This sequence joins TRBV18 and TRBJ1-2, with D tentatively TRBD1 (5 bases). Between the trimmed V and J ends, which lost 2 bases and 4 bases, there was a span of 14 bases. The germline gives CDR1 KGHSH, CDR2 LQKENI. The CDR3 spans 15 residues. DNA of the CDR3: TGTGCCAGCTCACCAAGGCCTGACAGCCCCTATGGCTACACCTTC. This gives the protein CASSPRPDSPYGYTF.

This chain uses TRBV5-4 with TRBJ1-2; 8 bases agree with TRBD1. Looked up from germline, CDR1 is SGHNT and CDR2 is YYREEE (reference sequence). The V and J ends lost 1 base and 8 bases, in that order; junction bases with no gene match: 7. There are 14 residues in the CDR3. The DNA of the CDR3 is TGTGCCAGCAGCTTGCAGGGGGCTTCGAGAGGCTACACCTTC. Translation gives CASSLQGASRGYTF.

The chain couples TRBV15 to TRBJ2-7, with D unresolved. The V gene's germline CDR1 is LNHNV and CDR2 YYDKDF (reference sequence). This CDR3 region has 13 residues. The V gene lost 1 base and the J gene lost 4 bases, with 8 bases spanning the gap. The CDR3 region is CATSRGIVYEQYF. DNA of the CDR3: TGTGCCACCAGCAGAGGTATAGTTTACGAGCAGTACTTC.

This clone is termed medium-sized. The chain combines TRBV2 with TRBJ2-7, with a possible D match to TRBD2 (5 bases). This CDR3 is built from 15 residues. The germline gives CDR1 SNHLY, CDR2 FYNNEI. V was trimmed by 0 bases and J by 7 bases, leaving 16 bases between them. CDR3 loop: CASSEALRGTGEQYF. The CDR3 coding sequence is TGTGCCAGCAGTGAAGCGCTTCGCGGAACGGGGGAGCAGTACTTC.

The chain is built from TRBV7-2 and TRBJ2-6; D is ambiguous. CDR1 SGHTA and CDR2 FQGNSA come from the germline V gene. The CDR3 is made up of 15 amino acids. Trimming removed 5 bases from V and 4 bases from J, with 12 bases in between. CDR3 sequence reads: CASSGLPPGANVLTF. The CDR3 DNA reads TGTGCCAGCAGCGGCCTCCCTCCAGGGGCCAACGTCCTGACTTTC.

The rearrangement joins TRBV5-1 to TRBJ2-7; the match to TRBD1 covers 7 bases. Germline V gives CDR1 SGHRS, CDR2 YFSETQ. The CDR3 has 14 amino acids. Losses at the gene ends were 4 bases for V and 0 bases for J; bases not matched to a gene: 4. The CDR3, as DNA: TGCGCCAGCAGCCCAGGGGACAGCTCCTACGAGCAGTACTTC. This gives the protein CASSPGDSSYEQYF.

V gene TRBV10-3 combines with J gene TRBJ1-5, with D possibly matching TRBD1 (5 bases). With 10 bases removed from V and 2 bases from J, the gap between germline ends came to 18 bases. The CDR3 runs to 15 residues. The V gene's germline CDR1 is ENHRY and CDR2 SYGVKD. The CDR3 DNA reads TGTGCCACCCAGACAGCAGACTACGGCAATCAGCCCCAGCATTTT. Translated, it gives CATQTADYGNQPQHF.

This rearrangement joins TRBV14 to TRBJ2-7; D perhaps matches TRBD1 (6 bases). In germline, CDR1 is SGHDN, CDR2 FVKESK. V lost 1 base and J lost 3, with 10 bases in between. The CDR3 has 14 residues. The CDR3 loop is CASSQVGGSYEQYF. The CDR3 DNA sequence: TGTGCCAGCAGCCAAGTTGGGGGCAGCTACGAGCAGTACTTC.

This chain links TRBV5-6 with TRBJ2-2; D gene ambiguous. Germline assignment: CDR1 SGHDT and CDR2 YYEEEE. There are 14 residues in the CDR3. Trimming took 4 bases from V and 2 from J, leaving 9 bases between them. CDR3 coding DNA: TGTGCCAGCAGCCGAACAAGAAACACCGGGGAGCTGTTTTTT. This encodes CASSRTRNTGELFF.

The count of this clone is one. This sequence joins TRBV19 and TRBJ2-1, with 11 bases identical to TRBD2. The CDR3 is 14 amino acids. V lost 7 bases to trimming and J lost 5 bases; unmatched junction nucleotides: 4. Germline CDR1 reads LNHDA; CDR2 reads SQIVND (reference sequence). CDR3 region: CASNPGLADNEQFF. CDR3 bases: TGTGCCAGTAACCCGGGACTAGCGGACAATGAGCAGTTCTTC.

This chain connects TRBV4-1 to TRBJ2-7; 7 nucleotides match TRBD1. The germline V gene has CDR1 MGHRA and CDR2 YSYEKL. V was pared by 4 bases and J by 4 bases, with 10 bases of the junction left unmatched. The CDR3 consists of 15 residues. The CDR3 DNA reads TGCGCCAGCAGCCCCGGACAGGTTGGCCCTTACGAGCAGTACTTC. Protein: CASSPGQVGPYEQYF.

The chain recombines TRBV4-1 with TRBJ1-1, with TRBD1 identical over 7 bases. There are 14 residues in the CDR3. Germline loops: CDR1 MGHRA, CDR2 YSYEKL. V shed 4 bases, J shed 1 base, and the junction held 3 bases outside the gene matches. The CDR3 loop reads CASSRGTENTEAFF. CDR3 bases: TGCGCCAGCAGCCGGGGGACAGAGAACACTGAAGCTTTCTTT.

The rearrangement links TRBV15 to TRBJ2-7; TRBD1 is a possible D gene (5 bases). The CDR3 length is 15 residues. Germline assignment: CDR1 LNHNV and CDR2 YYDKDF (reference sequence). Trimming cost V 1 base and J 2 bases, with 12 bases left between them. This chain's CDR3 is CATSRGKGAAYEQYF. DNA for the CDR3: TGTGCCACCAGCAGAGGGAAAGGGGCGGCCTACGAGCAGTACTTC.